This T cell receptor beta chain is from a study of OX40 agonist ivuxolimab in advanced cancers. Repertoires were generated with immunoSEQ multiplex PCR, while TCRdb's copy carries only in-frame clones and drops some. The sample holds tens of thousands of clones, roughly 90% seen once. The CDR3 consists of 15 residues. V was clipped by 7 bases and J by 1 base, with 17 bases between them. The germline CDR1 and CDR2 sequences are PRHDT and FYEKMQ (reference sequence). The chain uses TRBV13 and TRBJ2-7; TRBD1 is a possible D gene (5 bases). The sequenced sample was CD4+ or CD8+ T cells sorted from blood, obtained in a trial of the OX40 agonist ivuxolimab. This clonotype was obtained from an adult with an advanced solid tumor such as melanoma, head and neck, liver or kidney cancer. The CDR3 DNA reads as TGTGCCAGCAACCCCAGAGGCAGGGCTTCCTACGAGCAGTACTTC. Its protein product is CASNPRGRASYEQYF.